This T cell receptor (beta chain) was sequenced in a study of cytomegalovirus exposure and HLA in healthy donors. Researchers ran the PCR with 60 Vbeta and 13 Jbeta primers. Here immunoSEQ multiplex PCR was the method, and the copy in TCRdb shows in-frame clones only, minus some. The sample carries about 160,000 clones, 86% recorded once. The CDR3 totals 12 residues. V was shortened by 4 bases and J by 2 bases, with 6 bases between the two germline ends. Germline assignment: CDR1 ENHRY and CDR2 SYGVKD. V is TRBV10-3 and J is TRBJ2-7; D is unclear. The receptor's source is a woman younger than 30 in good health and CMV-seronegative. Sequencing used PBMCs. CDR3 nucleotide sequence: TGTGCCATCAGTGGAACACCCTACGAGCAGTACTTC. Encoded protein: CAISGTPYEQYF.